The TCR beta chain under discussion was sequenced for a study of technical replicates of blood from a handful of donors. Profiled with immunoSEQ multiplex PCR; TCRdb holds only in-frame clones, not every one. The sample consists of more than 65,000 clones, about 91% of them appearing once. CDR1 is SEHNR and CDR2 is FQNEAQ in the germline V gene (reference sequence). This CDR3 comprises 16 residues. V was clipped by 5 bases and J by 3 bases; unmatched bases: 8. This chain uses TRBV7-9 with TRBJ2-3; 10 nucleotides agree with TRBD2. The specimen was T cells isolated from PBMCs. The clonotype was recovered from a human donor in good health. The CDR3 region is CASSPPGLAKTDTQYF. CDR3 DNA: TGTGCCAGCAGCCCCCCGGGACTAGCGAAAACAGATACGCAGTATTTT.